The 27 T cell receptor beta chains listed next were all sequenced from one sample in a study of shared clonotypes between healthy human individuals. The repertoire was sequenced with immunoSEQ multiplex PCR; TCRdb's copy has only in-frame clones and lacks some. Of around 1.9 million clones detected, 85% to 95% appear once; the ten largest clones hold 1.7%. CD8 cells regarded as naive lacked CD45RO, were positively chosen for CCR7, and omitted terminally differentiated effector memory CD45RA+ cells. Input material: naive CD8+ T cells from PBMCs. These TCRs come from a man younger than 35 in good health. Some clones in this sample may be carry-over from other donors' samples.

The genes are TRBV13 and TRBJ2-7; 10 nucleotides agree with TRBD2. Germline CDR1 is PRHDT and CDR2 is FYEKMQ (reference sequence). The CDR3 covers 19 residues. The V and J ends lost 5 bases and 6 bases, in that order; junction bases with no gene match: 22. CDR3 sequence (DNA): TGTGCCAGCAGCCTCCTTAAGGACCCTAGCGGGAGTAGTTCTGGCGAGCAGTACTTC. Encoded protein: CASSLLKDPSGSSSGEQYF.

CDR3 protein: CASSPEQGAKFYEQYF. The CDR3 region has the DNA TGTGCCAGCAGCCCGGAACAGGGGGCGAAGTTCTACGAGCAGTACTTC. The genes are TRBV27 and TRBJ2-7; the match to TRBD1 covers 9 bases. In germline, CDR1 is MNHEY, CDR2 SMNVEV (reference sequence). The CDR3 runs to 16 residues. V lost 6 bases to trimming and J lost 3 bases; unmatched junction nucleotides: 12.

The rearrangement uses TRBV9 and TRBJ1-4; D not certain. CDR1 is SGDLS, CDR2 YYNGEE, per germline. The CDR3 has 12 amino acids. V shed 3 bases and J shed 4 bases, with 4 bases lying between them. The CDR3 nucleotides are TGTGCCAGCAGCGGCAATAATGAAAAACTGTTTTTT. Its translation: CASSGNNEKLFF.

This clone has just one count. This CDR3 is also generated by other DNA sequences in the sample. V gene TRBV5-6 combines with J gene TRBJ2-7; D gene uncertain. The length of the CDR3 is 12 residues. The ends were cut back, 1 base at V and 3 bases at J, with 5 bases in the middle. Per germline, CDR1 SGHDT and CDR2 YYEEEE. CDR3 in DNA: TGTGCCAGCAGCTTGTTCAGCTACGAGCAGTACTTC. As protein: CASSLFSYEQYF.

The V gene is TRBV10-3, the J gene TRBJ1-5, with D maybe TRBD1 (5 bases). Trimming cost V 3 bases and J 5 bases, with 23 bases left between them. Germline V CDR1 and CDR2: ENHRY, SYGVKD. This CDR3 is 18 amino acids long. The CDR3 spells CAISDIGRQGTIDQPQHF. Written as DNA, the CDR3 is TGTGCCATCAGTGACATCGGTCGGCAGGGTACTATAGATCAGCCCCAGCATTTT.

J is TRBJ2-3 and V is TRBV27; a possible D gene is TRBD2 (5 bases). From germline, CDR1 is MNHEY and CDR2 SMNVEV (reference sequence). This CDR3 contains 14 residues. Trimming took off 6 bases at V and 4 bases at J, with 14 bases between the two ends. CDR3 nucleotides: TGTGCCAGCAGCGCATTACCACTAGCAGATACGCAGTATTTT. It is translated as CASSALPLADTQYF.

J is TRBJ2-3 and V is TRBV7-8; 11 nucleotides line up with TRBD2. This CDR3 has 16 amino acids. The junction had 7 bases not matched to a gene; V was cut back by 5 bases and J by 3 bases. Germline V gene data show CDR1 as SGHVS and CDR2 as FQNEAQ. Here the CDR3 reads CASSAHLAGGTDTQYF. In DNA form, the CDR3 reads TGTGCCAGCAGCGCACATCTAGCGGGAGGAACAGATACGCAGTATTTT.

In DNA form, the CDR3 reads TGTGCCATCAGTGAGCCCGACAGGAATGGCTACACCTTC. This encodes CAISEPDRNGYTF. The chain couples TRBV10-3 to TRBJ1-2; perhaps TRBD1 as D (6 bases). The V end lost 2 bases, the J end lost 6 bases, and 10 bases lay between the germline ends. Germline loops: CDR1 ENHRY, CDR2 SYGVKD. This CDR3 spans 13 amino acids.

This chain uses TRBV7-6 with TRBJ2-7, with TRBD1 matching over 7 bases. The CDR3 length is 13 residues. The junction had 8 bases not matched to a gene; V was cut back by 6 bases and J by 6 bases. CDR1 is SGHVS and CDR2 is FNYEAQ in the germline V gene. The DNA for the CDR3 is TGTGCCAGCAGTTCATACAGGGGCTCCGAGCAGTACTTC. Translating gives CASSSYRGSEQYF.

CDR3 residues: CASSGDRVNQPQHF. The DNA for the CDR3 is TGTGCCAGCAGTGGGGACAGGGTGAATCAGCCCCAGCATTTT. The chain has TRBV6-4 and TRBJ1-5; 9 bases are shared with TRBD1. CDR3 length: 14 amino acids. V shed 4 bases and J 4 bases; nucleotides not matched to a gene: 2. Germline CDR1 is MRHNA and CDR2 is SNTAGT.

J is TRBJ2-5 and V is TRBV2; 7 bases are a match to TRBD2. Trimming took 6 bases from V and 5 from J; bases not matched to a gene: 12. CDR1 is SNHLY and CDR2 is FYNNEI in the germline V gene. This CDR3 is 15 amino acids long. The CDR3 DNA reads as TGTGCCAGCAGCCTCATTAAGGGCGGGAGCGAGACCCAGTACTTC. Protein: CASSLIKGGSETQYF.

The chain joins TRBV15 to TRBJ2-7, with D hard to call. Deletions cut 4 bases from V and 0 bases from J, with 13 bases between. The CDR3 extends over 15 amino acids. Germline CDR1 and CDR2: LNHNV and YYDKDF (reference sequence). In DNA form, the CDR3 reads TGTGCCACCAGCACGCGTGACATTCTCTCCTACGAGCAGTACTTC. It codes for CATSTRDILSYEQYF.

The genes are TRBV4-1 and TRBJ2-2, with 9 bases lining up with TRBD2. Losses at the gene ends were 7 bases for V and 5 bases for J; bases not matched to a gene: 17. The CDR3 extends over 18 amino acids. Germline lookup yields CDR1 MGHRA and CDR2 YSYEKL. The CDR3 loop reads CASTQVVMREGPTGELFF. The CDR3 DNA follows: TGCGCCAGCACCCAGGTTGTGATGCGGGAGGGCCCGACCGGGGAGCTGTTTTTT.

V is TRBV7-9 and J is TRBJ2-1; D is uncertain. CDR3 length: 11 residues. The germline CDR1 and CDR2 sequences are SEHNR and FQNEAQ (reference sequence). Trimming left V 4 bases short and J 10 bases short, with 8 bases between. The CDR3 reads CASSSGEEQFF. The CDR3 coding sequence is TGTGCCAGCAGCTCTGGAGAGGAGCAGTTCTTC.

V gene TRBV11-2 combines with J gene TRBJ2-7; 7 nucleotides align to TRBD2. The CDR3 is 15 residues long. In germline, CDR1 is SGHAT, CDR2 FQNNGV. V was clipped by 3 bases and J by 2 bases; unmatched bases: 7. The CDR3 DNA follows: TGTGCCAGCAGCTTGGGGGGGGACCCTACCTACGAGCAGTACTTC. This gives the protein CASSLGGDPTYEQYF.

CDR3 in DNA: TGCGCCAGCAGCCAAGATCGTCGACAGACAAATGAAAAACTGTTTTTT. Its translation is CASSQDRRQTNEKLFF. The chain uses TRBV4-3 and TRBJ1-4, with D perhaps matching TRBD1 (5 bases). Trimming stripped 0 bases from V and 5 bases from J, with 13 bases between. The CDR3 spans 16 residues. The germline V gene encodes CDR1 LGHNA and CDR2 YSLEER.

CDR3 bases: TGTGCCAGCAGCGTCAGGATTACCTACGAGCAGTACTTC. It specifies CASSVRITYEQYF. This chain joins TRBV2 and TRBJ2-7; D unresolved. Deletions cut 6 bases from V and 2 bases from J, with 11 bases between. This CDR3 region has 13 residues. Looked up from germline, CDR1 is SNHLY and CDR2 is FYNNEI.

V usage is TRBV27 and J usage is TRBJ1-2, with 9 bases fitting TRBD1. The CDR3 contains 16 residues. V shed 5 bases, J shed 1 base, and the junction held 8 bases outside the gene matches. Germline V gene data show CDR1 as MNHEY and CDR2 as SMNVEV (reference sequence). CDR3 nucleotides: TGTGCCAGCAGTCCTCTCCGGGACAGGGATAACTATGGCTACACCTTC. Translation: CASSPLRDRDNYGYTF.

This chain links TRBV13 with TRBJ2-1, with D possibly matching TRBD2 (5 bases). Germline V gene lookup returns CDR1 PRHDT and CDR2 FYEKMQ (reference sequence). V lost 2 bases, J lost 5 bases, and 13 bases lay in between. The CDR3 is 15 residues long. CDR3 bases: TGTGCCAGCAGCTTATGGACTTGGCCCCACAATGAGCAGTTCTTC. It encodes CASSLWTWPHNEQFF.

The chain combines TRBV9 with TRBJ1-5; D is possibly TRBD1 (5 bases). Trimming cost V 3 bases and J 1 base, with 11 bases left between them. Germline V CDR1 and CDR2: SGDLS, YYNGEE. The CDR3 runs 15 residues. The CDR3 coding sequence is TGTGCCAGCAGCGCCACCGACAGAAGCAATCAGCCCCAGCATTTT. This translates into CASSATDRSNQPQHF.

Concerning this clone itself: Other DNA sequences in the sample encode the same CDR3. The V and J genes are TRBV27 and TRBJ2-7; perhaps TRBD2 as D (6 bases). The germline V gene has CDR1 MNHEY and CDR2 SMNVEV (reference sequence). This CDR3 has 12 amino acids. Trimming took off 7 bases at V and 0 bases at J, with 7 bases between the two ends. The CDR3 here is CASTGSSYEQYF. Written as DNA, the CDR3 is TGTGCCAGCACCGGGAGCTCCTACGAGCAGTACTTC.

The chain is built from TRBV6-1 and TRBJ1-5; no reliable D call. Deletions cut 6 bases from V and 7 bases from J, with 13 bases between. Germline V gene data show CDR1 as MNHNS and CDR2 as SASEGT. The CDR3 runs to 13 residues. The CDR3 bases are TGTGCCAGCAGGAGGGCCCCCACGCAGCCCCAGCATTTT. Its protein is CASRRAPTQPQHF.

The chain couples TRBV6-1 to TRBJ2-7, with a possible D match to TRBD2 (5 bases). The CDR3 sequence is 15 residues long. V was cut by 4 bases and J by 3 bases, with 16 bases left in between. Germline CDR1 reads MNHNS; CDR2 reads SASEGT. CDR3 DNA sequence: TGTGCCAGCAGTGGGAGGTTCGGAGGCTACTACGAGCAGTACTTC. Protein product: CASSGRFGGYYEQYF.

The chain carries TRBV6-1 and TRBJ2-7; TRBD2 matches 7 bases. This CDR3 is built from 14 residues. V gave up 5 bases and J gave up 6 bases; unmatched junction bases: 10. CDR1 is MNHNS and CDR2 is SASEGT in the germline V gene. The CDR3 DNA reads TGTGCCAGCAGTCCCGGTGAGCGGGATGTCGAGCAGTACTTC. Its protein is CASSPGERDVEQYF.

V gene TRBV9 combines with J gene TRBJ1-2, with no clear D. Germline assignment: CDR1 SGDLS and CDR2 YYNGEE. V was clipped by 4 bases and J by 1 base, with 17 bases between them. This CDR3 region has 16 residues. The CDR3 spells CASSPGGQPLNYGYTF. The CDR3 region has the DNA TGTGCCAGCAGCCCCGGAGGGCAACCACTTAACTATGGCTACACCTTC. The whole variable domain, filled in from reference TRBV9 and TRBJ1-2, reads DSGVTQTPKHLITATGQRVTLRCSPRSGDLSVYWYQQSLDQGLQFLIQYYNGEERAKGNILERFSAQQFPDLHSELNLSSLELGDSALYFCASSPGGQPLNYGYTFGSGTRLTVV.

This rearrangement joins TRBV4-1 to TRBJ1-4; 10 bases fit TRBD1. V gave up 4 bases and J gave up 8 bases; unmatched junction bases: 10. Germline V gene lookup returns CDR1 MGHRA and CDR2 YSYEKL. The CDR3 is 16 amino acids. Here the CDR3 DNA reads TGCGCCAGCAGCCCCCAACCGGGGACAGGGGAAGAAAAACTGTTTTTT. Translated: CASSPQPGTGEEKLFF.

The rearrangement joins TRBV7-2 to TRBJ1-1; no clear D. The V gene's germline CDR1 is SGHTA and CDR2 FQGNSA. Trimming shortened V by 8 bases and J by 7 bases, and 11 bases separated the two germline ends. The CDR3 spans 11 residues. The CDR3 region is CASSPGFEAFF. CDR3 coding DNA: TGTGCCAGCTCCCCGGGCTTTGAAGCTTTCTTT.